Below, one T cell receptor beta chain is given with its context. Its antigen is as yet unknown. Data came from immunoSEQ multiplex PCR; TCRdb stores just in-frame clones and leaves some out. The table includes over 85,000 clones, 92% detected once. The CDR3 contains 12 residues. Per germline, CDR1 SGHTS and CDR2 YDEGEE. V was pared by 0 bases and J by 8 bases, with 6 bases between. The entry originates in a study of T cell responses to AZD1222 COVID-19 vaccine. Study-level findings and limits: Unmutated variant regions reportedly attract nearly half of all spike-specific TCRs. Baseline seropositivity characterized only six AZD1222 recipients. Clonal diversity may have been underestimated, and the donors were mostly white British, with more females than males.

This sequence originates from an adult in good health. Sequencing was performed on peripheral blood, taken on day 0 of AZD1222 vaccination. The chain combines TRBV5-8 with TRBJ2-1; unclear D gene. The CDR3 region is CASSLDRYEQFF. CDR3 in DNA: TGTGCCAGCAGCTTGGACCGGTATGAGCAGTTCTTC.